Listed below are T cell receptor beta chains from one sample, sequenced in a study of OX40 agonist ivuxolimab in advanced cancers. Using immunoSEQ multiplex PCR, the repertoire was profiled, and TCRdb retains in-frame clones only, with some absent. The sample lists 60,000 to 70,000 clones, roughly 80% seen once, with under 7% in the top ten. Sample: CD4+ or CD8+ T cells sorted from blood, taken in a trial of the OX40 agonist ivuxolimab. Every receptor here comes from an adult with an advanced solid tumor such as melanoma, head and neck, liver or kidney cancer. CDR3s include the opening cysteine and the closing phenylalanine or tryptophan. The D gene is left open where the match is weak. Clone size appears in some rows only: once, few, many, or a class for an expanded clone.

abundance	v_gene	len	j_gene	d_gene	CDR3nt	CDR3aa
-	TRBV7-9	16	TRBJ2-3	TRBD1	TGTGCCAGCAGCTTTGAAGGCAGGGGGCAATCAGATACGCAGTATTTT	CASSFEGRGQSDTQYF
-	TRBV18	15	TRBJ2-7	TRBD2	TGTGCCAGCTCACCCCCGGGACTAGTAGCCTACGAGCAGTACTTC	CASSPPGLVAYEQYF
-	TRBV7-2	12	TRBJ1-1	-	TGTGCCAGCAGCTCACATCCTAATCCACGCGGTTTT	CASSSHPNPRGF
-	TRBV11-2	15	TRBJ2-7	TRBD1	TGTGCCAGCAGCTTAGCGGACAGGCCGACCTACGAGCAGTACTTC	CASSLADRPTYEQYF
-	TRBV5-1	14	TRBJ2-3	TRBD2	TGCGCCAGCAGCTTGGTAGCGGGGACAGATACGCAGTATTTT	CASSLVAGTDTQYF
-	TRBV7-2	18	TRBJ1-5	-	TGTGCCAGCAGCCAAATAGGAGGGGTTGGTGTTTTAAGGGAGCCCCAGCATTTT	CASSQIGGVGVLREPQHF
-	TRBV5-6	15	TRBJ2-7	-	TGTGCCAGCAGCTTGTCGCCAGACCCCAACTACGAGCAGTACTTC	CASSLSPDPNYEQYF
few	TRBV7-9	12	TRBJ1-2	-	TGTGCCAGCAAACAGGGACCTTATGGCTACACCTTC	CASKQGPYGYTF
-	TRBV18	16	TRBJ1-1	-	TGTGCCAGCTCACTAGGGATGGTGTGGGGGGACACTGAAGCTTTCTTT	CASSLGMVWGDTEAFF
-	TRBV7-9	14	TRBJ1-1	TRBD1	TGTGCCAGCAGCTTAGCTACAGGGGGATCTGAAGCTTTCTTT	CASSLATGGSEAFF
-	TRBV5-6	15	TRBJ2-1	-	TGTGCCAGCAGCTGGGGGGTGAGCTCCTACAATGAGCAGTTCTTC	CASSWGVSSYNEQFF
-	TRBV6-1	13	TRBJ1-5	TRBD1	TGTGCCAGCAGTGAGAGACAGGGTCAGCCCCAGCATTTT	CASSERQGQPQHF
-	TRBV9	13	TRBJ2-3	-	TGTGCCAGCAGCGTAGCGGGATCGGATACGCAGTATTTT	CASSVAGSDTQYF
-	TRBV18	14	TRBJ2-5	-	TGTGCCAGCTCACCACCGGTGGGCTGGGAGACCCAGTACTTC	CASSPPVGWETQYF
-	TRBV5-4	14	TRBJ2-3	-	TGTGCCAGCAGTACTAGCAGCTTCACAGATACGCAGTATTTT	CASSTSSFTDTQYF
-	TRBV30	13	TRBJ1-1	-	TGTGCCTGGAGTGTACGGGAACGGACTGAAGCTTTCTTT	CAWSVRERTEAFF
-	TRBV11-1	17	TRBJ1-4	TRBD1	TGTGCCAGCAGACCCTCCCTCCACAGGGGCCGGAATGAAAAACTGTTTTTT	CASRPSLHRGRNEKLFF
-	TRBV11-2	15	TRBJ2-4	-	TGTGCCAGCAGCTTACTTCCACTAGCCAAAAACATTCAGTACTTC	CASSLLPLAKNIQYF
-	TRBV28	17	TRBJ2-1	TRBD1	TGTGCCAGCAGTTTACCCCGGGACAGGTCCTGGGAAGATGAGCAGTTCTTC	CASSLPRDRSWEDEQFF
once	TRBV28	15	TRBJ1-1	TRBD1	TGTGCCAGCAGTTTTCGGGGACAGGGTAACACTGAAGCTTTCTTT	CASSFRGQGNTEAFF
-	TRBV9	14	TRBJ1-5	TRBD1	TGTGCCAGCAGCGTAGCGGCAGGGGGTCAGCCCCAGCATTTT	CASSVAAGGQPQHF
-	TRBV5-6	16	TRBJ2-5	-	TGTGCCAGCAGCTTTCACCCGAGCGAAGGACGAGAGACCCAGTACTTC	CASSFHPSEGRETQYF
-	TRBV5-1	15	TRBJ1-1	-	TGCGCCAGCAGCTTGGCGGGGAGGGGGGACACTGAAGCTTTCTTT	CASSLAGRGDTEAFF
-	TRBV5-1	15	TRBJ2-3	TRBD1	TGCGCCAGCAGCGCCCAGGGACAGCCTACAGATACGCAGTATTTT	CASSAQGQPTDTQYF
once	TRBV6-5	14	TRBJ1-1	-	TGTGCCAGCAGTTCAGTCCTGGGGAACACTGAAGCTTTCTTT	CASSSVLGNTEAFF
-	TRBV6-1	15	TRBJ2-2	-	TGTGCCAGCAGTACGCCGGGATTGAACACCGGGGAGCTGTTTTTT	CASSTPGLNTGELFF
-	TRBV6-5	15	TRBJ2-7	-	TGTGCCAGCAGTCTACGGGACATTTCAACCTACGAGCAGTACTTC	CASSLRDISTYEQYF
-	TRBV6-5	14	TRBJ2-7	TRBD1	TGTGCCAGCAGGTCTGAGGGGGCTCCCTACGAGCAGTACTTC	CASRSEGAPYEQYF
-	TRBV4-3	16	TRBJ1-3	-	TGCGCCAGCAGCCGTCTCCTGGGGGGGTATGGAAACACCATATATTTT	CASSRLLGGYGNTIYF
-	TRBV2	15	TRBJ2-2	-	TGTGCCAGCAGGGTGCGGGGTGTTGACACCGGGGAGCTGTTTTTT	CASRVRGVDTGELFF
-	TRBV4-1	16	TRBJ2-1	-	TGCGCCAGCAGCCAACAGGACCTAGTCGGGGTAGGAGAGCAGTTCTTC	CASSQQDLVGVGEQFF
-	TRBV27	16	TRBJ1-5	-	TGTGCCAAACCGGGAAAAGCCCAAGAAAATAATCAGCCCCAGCATTTT	CAKPGKAQENNQPQHF
few	TRBV11-2	15	TRBJ1-6	-	TGTGCCAGCAGCTTAGCACCGGGGGTGAATTCACCCCTCCACTTT	CASSLAPGVNSPLHF
-	TRBV20-1	10	TRBJ2-3	-	TGCAGTGAAGGGGCAGATACGCAGTATTTT	CSEGADTQYF
-	TRBV7-9	18	TRBJ2-5	-	TGTGCCAGCAGCTCTCTACGGGCTAGCCTGGCGTCCCAAGAGACCCAGTACTTC	CASSSLRASLASQETQYF
-	TRBV5-1	15	TRBJ1-1	-	TGCGCCAGCAGCTCATGGACTTCCATGAACACTGAAGCTTTCTTT	CASSSWTSMNTEAFF
-	TRBV27	13	TRBJ1-2	-	TGTGCCAGCAGTTACAGGGAAGGAAATGGCTACACCTTC	CASSYREGNGYTF
-	TRBV5-4	13	TRBJ1-5	-	TGTGCCAGCAGCGGGACACCCAATCAGCCCCAGCATTTT	CASSGTPNQPQHF
-	TRBV7-9	13	TRBJ2-2	-	TGTGCCAGCAGCTTAACGGGAGTCGGGGAGCTGTTTTTT	CASSLTGVGELFF
once	TRBV5-1	15	TRBJ1-1	-	TGCGCCAGCAGCTTGGCGGTCAGTATGAACACTGAAGCTTTCTTT	CASSLAVSMNTEAFF
few	TRBV19	15	TRBJ1-2	TRBD1	TGTGCCAGTAGTATACAACCGACAGGGGACTATGGCTACACCTTC	CASSIQPTGDYGYTF
-	TRBV4-1	18	TRBJ2-3	-	TGCGCCAGCAGCCAAGATGAGGGGAGGGGGGGCCGTATAGATACGCAGTATTTT	CASSQDEGRGGRIDTQYF
-	TRBV27	13	TRBJ2-7	TRBD1	TGTGCCAGCGGACAGGGTAGCTCCTACGAGCAGTACTTC	CASGQGSSYEQYF
-	TRBV9	16	TRBJ2-3	TRBD2	TGTGCCAGCAGCGCCCTGGGGACTAGCGAAGCAGATACGCAGTATTTT	CASSALGTSEADTQYF
-	TRBV5-6	17	TRBJ2-3	-	TGTGCCAGCAGCCTACGTCTTGGCGGCCCTAGCACAGATACGCAGTATTTT	CASSLRLGGPSTDTQYF
-	TRBV10-3	15	TRBJ1-2	TRBD1	TGTGCCATCAGTGAGTCGGGACAGGGGGTATATGGCTACACCTTC	CAISESGQGVYGYTF
-	TRBV28	15	TRBJ2-7	-	TGTGCCAGCAGTTTCGGACTGGGACTCTCCTACGAGCAGTACTTC	CASSFGLGLSYEQYF
-	TRBV7-2	15	TRBJ1-2	TRBD1	TGTGCCAGCAGCTCACCCGGGACAGGGAACTATGGCTACACCTTC	CASSSPGTGNYGYTF
-	TRBV7-8	13	TRBJ2-3	-	TGTGCCAGCAGCCTCCAGCTGGGCGGTACGCAGTATTTT	CASSLQLGGTQYF
-	TRBV4-2	14	TRBJ2-1	-	TGTGCCAGCAGCCAATCAATATTATCGGGTGAGCAGTTCTTC	CASSQSILSGEQFF
-	TRBV19	13	TRBJ2-7	-	TGTGCCAGTAGTCTTGCCCCTCCCTACGAGCAGTACTTC	CASSLAPPYEQYF
-	TRBV29-1	12	TRBJ1-2	TRBD1	TGCAGCGCCTGGGACAGGAACTATGGCTACACCTTC	CSAWDRNYGYTF
-	TRBV5-5	13	TRBJ1-2	TRBD1	TGTGCCAGCACCAAGGACAGGGACTATGGCTACACCTTC	CASTKDRDYGYTF
few	TRBV2	14	TRBJ2-3	-	TGTGCCAGGGAAGGGACTGGGAGCACAGATACGCAGTATTTT	CAREGTGSTDTQYF
-	TRBV7-9	17	TRBJ2-1	-	TGTGCCAGCAGCTTATGGGGGACCTCGAACACCTACAATGAGCAGTTCTTC	CASSLWGTSNTYNEQFF